These 9 T cell receptor beta chains came from one sample sequenced in a study of OX40 agonist ivuxolimab in advanced cancers. The method was immunoSEQ multiplex PCR; TCRdb's version includes in-frame clones alone and lacks a portion of them. The table has nearly 80,000 clones, roughly 88% seen once. The sample here was CD4+ or CD8+ T cells sorted from blood, taken in a trial of the OX40 agonist ivuxolimab. The source is an adult with an advanced solid tumor such as melanoma, head and neck, liver or kidney cancer.

This sequence joins TRBV19 and TRBJ1-4; 8 bases agree with TRBD1. Germline assignment: CDR1 LNHDA and CDR2 SQIVND (reference sequence). This CDR3 contains 15 residues. V shed 5 bases, J shed 1 base, and the junction held 3 bases outside the gene matches. CDR3 coding DNA: TGTGCCAGTAGTTCCACAGGGGGAACTAATGAAAAACTGTTTTTT. The encoded protein is CASSSTGGTNEKLFF. Full variable domain (missing parts from reference TRBV19 and TRBJ1-4): DGGITQSPKYLFRKEGQNVTLSCEQNLNHDAMYWYRQDPGQGLRLIYYSQIVNDFQKGDIAEGYSVSREKKESFPLTVTSAQKNPTAFYLCASSSTGGTNEKLFFGSGTQLSVL.

The CDR3 loop is CASSPEFGQKNTEAFF. The CDR3 DNA reads TGTGCCAGCAGTCCAGAATTCGGACAGAAGAACACTGAAGCTTTCTTT. The chain is built from TRBV27 and TRBJ1-1; weak D call: TRBD1 (6 bases). Germline V lookup: CDR1 MNHEY, CDR2 SMNVEV (reference sequence). The CDR3 is 16 amino acids. V was pared by 5 bases and J by 1 base, with 17 bases between.

CDR3 region: CASSELTGLSGNTIYF. CDR3 DNA sequence: TGTGCCAGCAGCGAGCTAACAGGACTATCTGGAAACACCATATATTTT. The gene calls are TRBV7-2 and TRBJ1-3; D might be TRBD1 (5 bases). Germline V lookup: CDR1 SGHTA, CDR2 FQGNSA. The CDR3 is made up of 16 amino acids. The V end lost 5 bases, the J end lost 1 base, and 15 bases lay between the germline ends.

The chain links TRBV6-6 to TRBJ2-7, with D perhaps TRBD2 (6 bases). CDR1 and CDR2 from the germline V gene are MNHNY and SVGAGI (reference sequence). Trimming took 4 bases from V and 4 from J, leaving 14 bases between them. The CDR3 contains 14 residues. As DNA, the CDR3 is TGTGCCAGCAGTTCGGACGGGAGACCTTACGAGCAGTACTTC. This codes for CASSSDGRPYEQYF.

This clone was seen more than once but under ten times. V gene TRBV9 combines with J gene TRBJ2-5; D not resolved. V lost 0 bases and J lost 3, with 6 bases in between. The CDR3 has 13 amino acids. Germline V gene data show CDR1 as SGDLS and CDR2 as YYNGEE. CDR3 DNA sequence: TGTGCCAGCAGCGTAGGGGCGGAAGAGACCCAGTACTTC. Protein: CASSVGAEETQYF. Supplemented by reference TRBV9 and TRBJ2-5, the full variable domain reads DSGVTQTPKHLITATGQRVTLRCSPRSGDLSVYWYQQSLDQGLQFLIQYYNGEERAKGNILERFSAQQFPDLHSELNLSSLELGDSALYFCASSVGAEETQYFGPGTRLLVL.

This clone was seen just once. This chain links TRBV7-2 with TRBJ2-5; D is unclear. The end of the DNA aligns better with TRBJ2-7, so the J call may be wrong. The CDR3 spans 13 residues. Germline V gene lookup returns CDR1 SGHTA and CDR2 FQGNSA. CDR3 bases: TGTGCCAGCAGCTCACAGTCGTCCTACGAGCAGTACTTC. Protein: CASSSQSSYEQYF.

The table lists this clone with a count of one. The V gene is TRBV9, the J gene TRBJ1-1; D gene ambiguous. The germline CDR1 and CDR2 sequences are SGDLS and YYNGEE. The CDR3 has 13 amino acids. The V end was cut by 2 bases, the J end by 2 bases, with 7 bases between. The CDR3 DNA reads TGTGCCAGCAGCGTTACGGTCAACACTGAAGCTTTCTTT. Residues: CASSVTVNTEAFF.

This sequence joins TRBV9 and TRBJ2-3, with TRBD2 matching over 10 bases. From germline, CDR1 is SGDLS and CDR2 YYNGEE. The length of the CDR3 is 15 residues. Unmatched junction bases numbered 1, after V lost 2 bases and J lost 1 base. The CDR3 DNA reads as TGTGCCAGCAGCGTCGGGACTAGCGGCACAGATACGCAGTATTTT. Translated, it gives CASSVGTSGTDTQYF.

A single count supports this clone. The genes are TRBV28 and TRBJ2-3; 8 bases fit TRBD1. Germline-derived CDR1 and CDR2 are MDHEN and SYDVKM. The CDR3 contains 13 residues. With V trimmed by 6 bases and J by 4 bases, 3 bases remained unmatched. CDR3 protein: CASRRQGSDTQYF. In DNA form, the CDR3 reads TGTGCCAGCAGGAGACAGGGGTCAGATACGCAGTATTTT. Full variable domain (remainder filled in from reference TRBV28 and TRBJ2-3): DVKVTQSSRYLVKRTGEKVFLECVQDMDHENMFWYRQDPGLGLRLIYFSYDVKMKEKGDIPEGYSVSREKKERFSLILESASTNQTSMYLCASRRQGSDTQYFGPGTRLTVL.